This T cell receptor (beta chain) was retrieved from a study of regulatory T cells in long-lasting Graves disease. CDR3 size: 17 residues. The V gene's germline CDR1 is LGHNA and CDR2 YNFKEQ. V was clipped by 1 base and J by 4 bases, with 17 bases between them. Time point defined: newly diagnosed GD, antithyroid drugs for less than 3 months. Following extraction of RNA from PBMCs, that RNA was used to make the TCR library. Building of the TCR beta libraries involved iRepertoire HTBI primers and Arm-PCR of CDR3 regions. TCRdb reprocessed the multiplex PCR reads with MiXCR, giving one entry per CDR3 protein. The table includes over 500,000 distinct CDR3 sequences, under 20% detected once. This same sample was also taken into another study, of T cells in Graves' hyperthyroidism and ophthalmopathy. From that study: These patients, aged 18 to 65, had recently diagnosed hyperthyroidism lasting under 2 months.

The TCR comes from a woman aged 25 to 39 with Graves disease. The sample in question was peripheral blood mononuclear cells (PBMCs), obtained at new diagnosis, from a patient treated with antithyroid drugs. The V call is TRBV4-2, the J call TRBJ2-1; no reliable D call. DNA of the CDR3: TGTGCCAGCAGCCAAGTCGGGCTAGTGGGGATGTACAATGAGCAGTTCTTC. It is translated as CASSQVGLVGMYNEQFF.